These 22 T cell receptor beta chains share one sample of origin, sequenced in a study of CD8+ T cells in alopecia areata. As the sequencing template, cDNA was produced by extracting RNA and reverse transcribing it. Assay: immunoSEQ multiplex PCR; the TCRdb copy retains only in-frame clones and omits some. The table shows roughly 250,000 clones, with less than 80% occurring only once. Sequenced material: CD4+ T cells sorted from blood, taken at week 0. The origin of the receptors is a human donor with alopecia areata.

V usage is TRBV29-1 and J usage is TRBJ1-2; possibly TRBD1 for D (6 bases). The V gene lost 4 bases and the J gene lost 7 bases, with 16 bases spanning the gap. The germline gives CDR1 SQVTM, CDR2 ANQGSEA. This CDR3 has 13 amino acids. CDR3 nucleotide sequence: TGCAGCGTTGGTCAGGGGAACTCCTTTGGCTACACCTTC. This translates into CSVGQGNSFGYTF.

This chain uses TRBV27 with TRBJ2-7, with 13 bases lining up with TRBD2. CDR3 length: 18 amino acids. In germline, CDR1 is MNHEY, CDR2 SMNVEV (reference sequence). V was pared by 4 bases and J by 0 bases, with 9 bases of the junction left unmatched. The CDR3 protein is CASSSYGTSGKYSYEQYF. The CDR3 DNA is TGTGCCAGCAGTTCGTATGGGACTAGCGGGAAATACTCCTACGAGCAGTACTTC.

The J gene is TRBJ2-7, the V gene TRBV30; D is ambiguous. The CDR3 runs to 15 residues. Between the trimmed V and J ends, which lost 3 bases and 2 bases, there was a span of 17 bases. Germline CDR1 is GTSNPN and CDR2 is SVGIG (reference sequence). The CDR3, as DNA: TGTGCCTGGAGCGAAACTCCGAGAGCGCCCTACGAGCAGTACTTC. It codes for CAWSETPRAPYEQYF.

Written as DNA, the CDR3 is TGTGCCAGCAGCTTCGGAATAGGCGGCACTGAAGCTTTCTTT. Its translation is CASSFGIGGTEAFF. The chain recombines TRBV5-6 with TRBJ1-1; D is unclear. Trimming pared 2 bases from V and 4 bases from J, leaving 12 bases between. The CDR3 runs 14 residues. Looked up from germline, CDR1 is SGHDT and CDR2 is YYEEEE.

This clone was counted only a few times. The V and J genes are TRBV5-1 and TRBJ2-3; D possibly matches TRBD1 or TRBD2 (5 bases each). The CDR3 sequence is 14 residues long. Germline values: CDR1 SGHRS, CDR2 YFSETQ. Trimming left V 2 bases short and J 1 base short, with 8 bases between. The CDR3 loop reads CASSFGDGTDTQYF. For the CDR3, the DNA is TGCGCCAGCAGCTTCGGGGACGGCACAGATACGCAGTATTTT.

The chain is built from TRBV4-3 and TRBJ2-5; D not resolved. This CDR3 has 15 residues. From germline, CDR1 is LGHNA and CDR2 YSLEER. V was cut by 0 bases and J by 7 bases, with 15 bases left in between. CDR3 amino acids: CASSQDSQALRTQYF. As DNA, the CDR3 is TGCGCCAGCAGCCAAGATTCGCAGGCCCTCCGGACCCAGTACTTC.

A single count supports this clone. This sequence joins TRBV18 and TRBJ2-5, with D possibly being TRBD1 (5 bases). This CDR3 contains 15 residues. Looked up from germline, CDR1 is KGHSH and CDR2 is LQKENI. The V and J ends lost 0 bases and 2 bases respectively, with 10 bases between them. The CDR3 bases are TGTGCCAGCTCACCACCGTCAGCAGGGCAAGAGACCCAGTACTTC. The encoded protein is CASSPPSAGQETQYF.

The V and J genes are TRBV10-3 and TRBJ2-2, with 7 bases lining up with TRBD2. V shed 2 bases and J 5 bases; nucleotides not matched to a gene: 5. Germline loops: CDR1 ENHRY, CDR2 SYGVKD. The CDR3 sequence is 15 residues long. The CDR3: CAISEMVAGTGELFF. The CDR3 DNA sequence: TGTGCCATCAGTGAGATGGTAGCGGGTACCGGGGAGCTGTTTTTT.

This chain connects TRBV4-3 to TRBJ2-2, with TRBD2 matching over 7 bases. J was trimmed by 1 base and V by 1 base; bases with no gene match: 3. This CDR3 is built from 16 residues. Germline V gives CDR1 LGHNA, CDR2 YSLEER. CDR3: CASSQGGGGNTGELFF. The CDR3 bases are TGCGCCAGCAGCCAAGGGGGCGGGGGGAACACCGGGGAGCTGTTTTTT.

The V call is TRBV29-1, the J call TRBJ2-7, with a tentative D call TRBD2 (5 bases). Per germline, CDR1 SQVTM and CDR2 ANQGSEA. The CDR3 has 9 residues. CDR3 residues: CSSEEEQYF. DNA of the CDR3: TGCAGTTCGGAGGAAGAGCAGTACTTC.

Worth noting for this clone: Other DNA sequences of this sample code for an identical CDR3. The gene calls are TRBV30 and TRBJ2-1; D is ambiguous. Deletions cut 3 bases from V and 0 bases from J, with 6 bases between. The CDR3 consists of 13 residues. CDR1 and CDR2 (germline): GTSNPN, SVGIG (reference sequence). The CDR3 reads CAWRASSYNEQFF. CDR3 nucleotides: TGTGCCTGGAGGGCGAGCTCCTACAATGAGCAGTTCTTC.

This chain joins TRBV5-4 and TRBJ1-1, with a possible D match to TRBD1 (6 bases). The CDR3 totals 14 residues. CDR1 and CDR2 from the germline V gene are SGHNT and YYREEE (reference sequence). The V and J ends lost 4 bases and 6 bases respectively, with 16 bases between them. CDR3 in amino acids: CASSGGGRDAEAFF. CDR3 sequence (DNA): TGTGCCAGCAGCGGGGGGGGCAGGGACGCTGAAGCTTTCTTT.

J is TRBJ1-1 and V is TRBV7-2; D call uncertain. The ends were cut back, 1 base at V and 7 bases at J, with 10 bases in the middle. CDR1 and CDR2 from the germline V gene are SGHTA and FQGNSA. CDR3 length equals 13 residues. In DNA, the CDR3 is TGTGCCAGCAGCTTAGAAGGTTTCGGTGAAGCTTTCTTT. The encoded protein is CASSLEGFGEAFF.

In nucleotides, the CDR3 is TGTGCCAGCAGTTACGCCCTGACCCACAGGCGAAATTCCTACGAGCAGTACTTC. Translation: CASSYALTHRRNSYEQYF. The chain employs TRBV2 and TRBJ2-7; D is possibly TRBD1 (5 bases). Trimming took off 5 bases at V and 1 base at J, with 24 bases between the two ends. The CDR3 is 18 amino acids. CDR1 SNHLY and CDR2 FYNNEI come from the germline V gene.

This chain links TRBV25-1 with TRBJ2-2; D could derive from TRBD1 or TRBD2 (5 bases each). V was shortened by 6 bases and J by 4 bases, with 9 bases between the two germline ends. The CDR3 extends over 13 amino acids. Germline V CDR1 and CDR2: MGHDK, SYGVNS. CDR3 protein: CASSRAGTGELFF. Written as DNA, the CDR3 is TGTGCCAGCAGCAGGGCGGGCACCGGGGAGCTGTTTTTT. The full variable domain, rest sourced from reference TRBV25-1 and TRBJ2-2, is EADIYQTPRYLVIGTGKKITLECSQTMGHDKMYWYQQDPGMELHLIHYSYGVNSTEKGDLSSESTVSRIRTEHFPLTLESARPSHTSQYLCASSRAGTGELFFGEGSRLTVL.

This clone was detected only a few times. The chain combines TRBV25-1 with TRBJ1-1; 7 positions agree with TRBD1. This CDR3 is built from 13 residues. CDR1 MGHDK and CDR2 SYGVNS come from the germline V gene. V gave up 6 bases and J gave up 10 bases; unmatched junction bases: 11. CDR3 bases: TGTGCCAGCAGAGGACAGGAGGTCTATGGAGCTTTCTTT. This gives the protein CASRGQEVYGAFF.

This clone was seen a few times. The V gene is TRBV4-3, the J gene TRBJ2-5, with D hard to call. Germline V CDR1 and CDR2: LGHNA, YSLEER. The CDR3 length is 13 residues. Trimming left V 4 bases short and J 0 bases short, with 6 bases between. This CDR3 reads CASSRWYQETQYF. The CDR3 DNA reads as TGCGCCAGCAGCCGCTGGTACCAAGAGACCCAGTACTTC.

V gene TRBV14 combines with J gene TRBJ1-6; D not resolved. Trimming took off 5 bases at V and 9 bases at J, with 14 bases between the two ends. The CDR3 is made up of 14 amino acids. Germline CDR1 reads SGHDN; CDR2 reads FVKESK. The DNA for the CDR3 is TGTGCCAGCAGCGCCAGGTTTTCTAGTTCACCCCTCCACTTT. Residues: CASSARFSSSPLHF.

This clone came up a few times. V and J are TRBV7-8 and TRBJ1-5, with D possibly TRBD1 on 5 matching bases. Germline CDR1 and CDR2: SGHVS and FQNEAQ. Trimming removed 1 base at V and 6 bases at J, with 10 bases between. This CDR3 region has 14 residues. For the CDR3, the DNA is TGTGCCAGCAGCTTAGGGGCAGGGCGTCAGCCCCAGCATTTT. Protein product: CASSLGAGRQPQHF.

The chain uses TRBV18 and TRBJ2-1; D may be TRBD1 or TRBD2 (5 bases each). The CDR3 length is 16 residues. V shed 0 bases and J shed 7 bases, with 16 bases lying between them. Germline assignment: CDR1 KGHSH and CDR2 LQKENI. For the CDR3, the DNA is TGTGCCAGCTCACCACCGGGTTCGGGGCGCTTTAATGAGCAGTTCTTC. This codes for CASSPPGSGRFNEQFF.

CDR3 residues: CASSLSTYSNQPQHF. The CDR3 DNA is TGTGCCAGCAGTTTATCCACCTATAGCAATCAGCCCCAGCATTTT. The V call is TRBV27, the J call TRBJ1-5; no clear D gene. Per the germline V gene, CDR1 is MNHEY and CDR2 is SMNVEV (reference sequence). This CDR3 comprises 15 residues. The ends were cut back, 0 bases at V and 0 bases at J, with 6 bases in the middle.

CDR3 bases: TGTGCCAGCAGCTCTCTCTGGGGGTCGAACACTGAAGCTTTCTTT. Encoded protein: CASSSLWGSNTEAFF. This chain connects TRBV7-9 to TRBJ1-1; a possible D gene is TRBD1 (5 bases). Germline loops: CDR1 SEHNR, CDR2 FQNEAQ (reference sequence). Between the trimmed V and J ends, which lost 4 bases and 1 base, there was a span of 13 bases. CDR3 size: 15 residues.